These T cell receptor beta chains were read from a single sample in a study of T cells in Graves' hyperthyroidism and ophthalmopathy. TCRdb re-called the multiplex PCR reads through MiXCR, storing one row per CDR3 protein. This repertoire shows fewer than 400,000 distinct CDR3 sequences, 15% to 19% found once; its top ten account for roughly a quarter. Sample: blood. Source of these receptors: a woman younger than 35 with Graves' hyperthyroidism that later progressed to Graves' ophthalmopathy. Each CDR3 is given with its conserved first and last residue. A D gene is named only where the DNA matches it firmly. Where a row states a size, it is once, few, many or the class of an expanded clone; other rows omit it.

TRBV27	TRBJ2-7	.	.	CANSLWGGGSSYEQYF	TGTGCCAACAGTTTATGGGGAGGCGGTAGCTCCTACGAGCAGTACTTC
TRBV2	TRBJ2-1	many	.	CASSGPEQFF	TGTGCCAGCAGTGGCCCTGAGCAGTTCTTC
TRBV10-3	TRBJ2-7	.	.	CAISERGSAGEQYF	TGTGCCATCAGTGAGAGGGGTAGCGCGGGTGAGCAGTACTTC
TRBV18	TRBJ1-6	many	.	CASSPRGADSPLHF	TGTGCCAGCTCACCCCGGGGGGCGGATTCACCCCTCCACTTT
TRBV29-1	TRBJ1-5	.	.	CSVGQTSNQPQHF	TGCAGCGTTGGACAGACAAGCAATCAGCCCCAGCATTTT
TRBV5-6	TRBJ2-2	.	TRBD1	CASSDVRDSTGELFF	TGTGCCAGCAGCGACGTACGGGACAGTACCGGGGAGCTGTTTTTT
TRBV24-1	TRBJ2-1	many	TRBD2	CATSDTRLAGGPYNEQFF	TGTGCCACCAGTGATACCAGACTAGCGGGAGGGCCCTACAATGAGCAGTTCTTC
TRBV19	TRBJ1-5	few	.	CASCSGHSNQPQHF	TGTGCCTCTTGTTCGGGACACTCCAATCAGCCCCAGCATTTT
TRBV28	TRBJ1-2	.	TRBD1	CASSSGQGTPGYTF	TGTGCCAGCAGTTCGGGACAGGGAACCCCCGGCTACACCTTC
TRBV20-1	TRBJ2-1	.	TRBD1	CSASGVHRQGAVSEQFF	TGCAGTGCTAGTGGGGTCCATCGACAGGGGGCGGTTAGTGAGCAGTTCTTC
TRBV12-3/TRBV12-4	TRBJ2-1	few	TRBD1	CASSLGQGVYNEQFF	TGTGCCAGCAGTTTGGGACAGGGGGTATACAATGAGCAGTTCTTC
TRBV25-1	TRBJ1-6	few	.	CASKRKNTNSPLHF	TGTGCCAGCAAGAGGAAAAATACTAATTCACCCCTCCACTTT
TRBV2	TRBJ2-2	many	.	CASSVLGRGLGGELFF	TGTGCCAGCAGTGTCCTTGGGCGTGGGCTAGGCGGGGAGCTGTTTTTT
TRBV27	TRBJ2-1	many	TRBD2	CASSLGTSGNEQFF	TGTGCCAGCAGTTTAGGGACTAGCGGCAATGAGCAGTTCTTC
TRBV5-1	TRBJ2-7	many	.	CASSSSGSPYEQYF	TGCGCCAGCAGCTCATCAGGGTCCCCCTACGAGCAGTACTTC
TRBV4-1	TRBJ2-3	many	.	CASSQDLRRRAQDTQYF	TGCGCCAGCAGCCAAGATCTACGAAGGAGAGCCCAAGATACGCAGTATTTT
TRBV5-8	TRBJ2-7	many	.	CASSKGGAIEQYF	TGTGCCAGCAGCAAAGGGGGTGCGATCGAGCAGTACTTC
TRBV20-1	TRBJ2-5	.	.	CSAQTRAQEAQYF	TGCAGTGCTCAGACTAGGGCTCAAGAGGCCCAGTACTTC
TRBV10-3	TRBJ1-1	few	.	CAIGSAHGAEAFF	TGTGCCATCGGATCGGCCCATGGAGCTGAAGCTTTCTTT
TRBV27	TRBJ2-7	.	TRBD1	CASWGQTYEQYF	TGTGCCAGTTGGGGACAGACCTACGAGCAGTACTTC
TRBV28	TRBJ2-7	many	.	CASRGTTGFSYEQYF	TGTGCCAGCAGGGGGACGACAGGATTCTCCTACGAGCAGTACTTC
TRBV11-1	TRBJ2-3	.	TRBD2	CASSPGRGLSDTQYF	TGTGCCAGCAGCCCCGGGAGGGGGTTGTCCGATACGCAGTATTTT
TRBV5-8	TRBJ1-6	few	.	CASSPGLSPLHF	TGTGCCAGCAGCCCCGGATTGTCACCCCTCCACTTT
TRBV7-9	TRBJ2-7	.	TRBD1	CASSSMGQGGEQYF	TGTGCCAGCAGCTCAATGGGACAGGGCGGAGAGCAGTACTTC
TRBV4-1	TRBJ1-3	few	.	CASSPWGTSGNTIYF	TGCGCCAGCAGCCCCTGGGGGACCTCTGGAAACACCATATATTTT
TRBV20-1	TRBJ2-7	.	TRBD1	CSARGTVNPTPQEQYF	TGCAGTGCTAGGGGGACAGTCAACCCCACCCCCCAGGAGCAGTACTTC
TRBV24-1	TRBJ1-5	few	.	CATSPRGGNQPQHF	TGTGCCACCAGTCCGAGGGGGGGCAATCAGCCCCAGCATTTT
TRBV3-1	TRBJ2-7	many	.	CASSQEGQLLSYEQYF	TGTGCCAGCAGCCAAGAGGGGCAGCTCTTATCCTACGAGCAGTACTTC
TRBV18	TRBJ2-1	many	TRBD2	CASSPWTSGSNYNEQFF	TGTGCCAGCTCACCATGGACTAGCGGGAGTAACTACAATGAGCAGTTCTTC
TRBV27	TRBJ1-1	many	.	CASSIGPLAAEAFF	TGTGCCAGCAGTATCGGGCCCCTGGCCGCTGAAGCTTTCTTT
TRBV10-2	TRBJ2-5	.	.	CASSGLAMYQGTQYF	TGCGCCAGCAGTGGTCTAGCGATGTACCAAGGGACCCAGTACTTC
TRBV30	TRBJ2-2	.	.	CAWGAGELFF	TGTGCCTGGGGGGCCGGGGAGCTGTTTTTT
TRBV7-6	TRBJ2-1	many	TRBD2	CASSLARLAGYNEQFF	TGTGCCAGCAGCTTAGCTCGACTAGCGGGCTACAATGAGCAGTTCTTC
TRBV20-1	TRBJ2-1	.	TRBD2	CSARSGLEVRNEQFF	TGCAGTGCTAGGTCGGGACTAGAGGTGCGGAATGAGCAGTTCTTC
TRBV12-3/TRBV12-4	TRBJ2-7	few	.	CASSLEGQVYEQYF	TGTGCCAGCAGTTTAGAGGGTCAGGTCTACGAGCAGTACTTC
TRBV11-2	TRBJ2-5	many	TRBD2	CASSLGPGLTSGQETQYF	TGTGCCAGCAGCTTAGGCCCGGGCCTTACTAGCGGGCAAGAGACCCAGTACTTC
TRBV20-1	TRBJ2-2	few	TRBD2	CSAGTSGSTGELFF	TGCAGTGCTGGGACTAGCGGGAGCACCGGGGAGCTGTTTTTT
TRBV29-1	TRBJ2-7	.	.	CSVEMAPGEQYF	TGCAGCGTTGAGATGGCTCCCGGGGAGCAGTACTTC
TRBV3-1	TRBJ2-2	many	.	CASGRTGELFF	TGTGCCAGTGGGCGGACCGGGGAGCTGTTTTTT
TRBV6-1	TRBJ1-2	few	.	CASSSTGYGYTF	TGTGCCAGCAGTTCCACAGGGTACGGCTACACCTTC
TRBV5-8	TRBJ2-3	few	TRBD1	CASSIQGDTQYF	TGTGCCAGCAGCATACAGGGGGATACGCAGTATTTT
TRBV7-2	TRBJ1-6	many	.	CASSLLGSYNSPLHF	TGTGCCAGCAGCTTGTTGGGCTCCTATAATTCACCCCTCCACTTT
TRBV4-2	TRBJ1-2	.	.	CASSQGEDSFYGYTF	TGTGCCAGCAGCCAAGGGGAGGACAGCTTCTATGGCTACACCTTC
TRBV19	TRBJ1-1	many	TRBD1	CASTIKTGSFPGAFF	TGTGCCAGTACGATCAAGACAGGGTCGTTTCCCGGAGCTTTCTTT
TRBV20-1	TRBJ2-1	.	TRBD2	CSARLKGLPYNEQFF	TGCAGTGCTAGATTAAAGGGACTACCTTACAATGAGCAGTTCTTC
TRBV7-2	TRBJ2-7	many	TRBD2	CASSEGLAGGPSYEQYF	TGTGCCAGCAGCGAGGGACTAGCGGGAGGGCCCTCCTACGAGCAGTACTTC
TRBV6-1	TRBJ2-2	.	.	CASSTGTYFTGELFF	TGTGCCAGCAGTACCGGGACCTACTTCACCGGGGAGCTGTTTTTT
TRBV9	TRBJ2-1	many	.	CASNEGVSYNEQFF	TGTGCCAGCAATGAGGGCGTCTCCTACAATGAGCAGTTCTTC
TRBV6-1	TRBJ1-2	few	TRBD1	CASSSTTGAGYTF	TGTGCCAGCAGTTCAACCACAGGGGCTGGCTACACCTTC
TRBV20-1	TRBJ2-7	.	TRBD1	CSARDDRGPSYEQYF	TGCAGTGCTAGAGATGACAGGGGTCCCTCCTACGAGCAGTACTTC
TRBV20-1	TRBJ2-7	many	.	CSARADEQYF	TGCAGTGCTAGAGCCGACGAGCAGTACTTC
TRBV13	TRBJ2-3	many	.	CASSSSPSTDTQYF	TGTGCCAGCAGCTCTTCACCTAGCACAGATACGCAGTATTTT